This T cell receptor (beta chain) appears in the sequencing data of a study of blood T cell repertoires in COVID-19. Overall study context: Italy, Spain and the United States were the sources of the convalescent and acute COVID-19 samples. Nucleic acid was either cDNA or gDNA, and it came from T cells, B-cell-depleted T cells, or PBMCs.

V was clipped by 4 bases and J by 1 base; unmatched bases: 8. The CDR3 totals 16 residues. Germline loops: CDR1 SGHTA, CDR2 FQGNSA. Those who participated ranged in age from 18 to 89 years and resided in roughly 26 US areas. How the authors handled the data: Estimation of nucleated cell counts relied on the amplification of reference gene primers. Method: immunoSEQ multiplex PCR; TCRdb's copy keeps in-frame clones and lacks some. That table supplies the V and J calls and clone size; D and trimming were determined from the DNA. The sample contains roughly 150,000 clones, around 80% of which appear only once.

What was sequenced was PBMCs or T cells enriched from blood (not recorded which). The chain carries TRBV7-2 and TRBJ1-2, with 8 bases fitting TRBD1. The TCR sequence derives from a woman between 45 and 65 years old who had recovered from COVID-19. This CDR3 is CASSSRTGWDNYGYTF. In DNA, the CDR3 is TGTGCCAGCAGCTCCCGGACAGGGTGGGATAACTATGGCTACACCTTC.